This entry lists 11 T cell receptor beta chains sequenced from one sample in a study of PD-L1 blockade in urothelial cancer. Only in-frame clones appear in the TCRdb table, and some are missing; sequencing was by immunoSEQ multiplex PCR. This table holds around 80,000 clones, approximately 90% found once. The time point denotes: peripheral blood 6 weeks after treatment start. Source: PBMCs, taken around atezolizumab (anti-PD-L1) treatment. Receptors originate from a woman of 80 years or more with urothelial cancer.

This clone was observed a handful of times. V and J are TRBV20-1 and TRBJ1-1; no clear D. Germline CDR1 and CDR2: DFQATT and SNEGSKA (reference sequence). The CDR3 contains 10 residues. Trimming removed 7 bases from V and 3 bases from J, with 6 bases in between. CDR3 sequence reads: CSGRDTEAFF. In DNA form, the CDR3 reads TGCAGTGGTCGGGACACTGAAGCTTTCTTT.

The chain uses TRBV5-1 and TRBJ1-5; D unresolved. The CDR3 is made up of 15 amino acids. Germline CDR1 is SGHRS and CDR2 is YFSETQ. Trimming took 6 bases from V and 0 from J, leaving 13 bases between them. DNA of the CDR3: TGCGCCAGCACCGAGGGTTCATTTAGCAATCAGCCCCAGCATTTT. This translates into CASTEGSFSNQPQHF.

This chain links TRBV11-3 with TRBJ1-3; TRBD1 might be the D (5 bases). Germline CDR1 reads SGHNT; CDR2 reads YENEEA. This CDR3 comprises 15 residues. Trimming shortened V by 5 bases and J by 0 bases, and 11 bases separated the two germline ends. CDR3 protein: CASSQTGYSGNTIYF. CDR3 in DNA: TGTGCCAGCAGCCAAACAGGATACTCTGGAAACACCATATATTTT. The full variable domain, with the rest looked up from reference TRBV11-3 and TRBJ1-3, is EAGVVQSPRYKIIEKKQPVAFWCNPISGHNTLYWYLQNLGQGPELLIRYENEEAVDDSQLPKDRFSAERLKGVDSTLKIQPAELGDSAVYLCASSQTGYSGNTIYFGEGSWLTVV.

The chain employs TRBV4-2 and TRBJ1-5; 8 bases agree with TRBD1. This CDR3 has 15 residues. Germline CDR1 reads LGHNA; CDR2 reads YNFKEQ. V shed 1 base, J shed 5 bases, and the junction held 4 bases outside the gene matches. The CDR3 coding sequence is TGTGCCAGCAGCCAAGGGACAGGGTCTTATCAGCCCCAGCATTTT. Protein sequence: CASSQGTGSYQPQHF.

This rearrangement joins TRBV7-2 to TRBJ1-4; D possibly corresponds to TRBD1 (5 bases). V was cut by 2 bases and J by 10 bases, with 8 bases left in between. Germline CDR1 is SGHTA and CDR2 is FQGNSA. This CDR3 region has 12 residues. The CDR3, as DNA: TGTGCCAGCAGCTTAATGGGGGGAAAACTGTTTTTT. Translated, it gives CASSLMGGKLFF.

V usage is TRBV13 and J usage is TRBJ2-2; TRBD1 is a possible D gene (5 bases). Trimming took off 5 bases at V and 1 base at J, with 11 bases between the two ends. Germline loops: CDR1 PRHDT, CDR2 FYEKMQ (reference sequence). This CDR3 region has 15 residues. The CDR3 sequence is CASSRPGRNTGELFF. The CDR3 region has the DNA TGTGCCAGCAGCCGCCCAGGGCGGAACACCGGGGAGCTGTTTTTT. Supplemented by reference TRBV13 and TRBJ2-2, the full variable domain reads AAGVIQSPRHLIKEKRETATLKCYPIPRHDTVYWYQQGPGQDPQFLISFYEKMQSDKGSIPDRFSAQQFSDYHSELNMSSLELGDSALYFCASSRPGRNTGELFFGEGSRLTVL.

The rearrangement uses TRBV5-6 and TRBJ1-2, with D possibly matching TRBD1 (5 bases). Trimming took 3 bases from V and 7 from J, leaving 13 bases between them. The CDR3 runs to 13 residues. CDR1 and CDR2 from the germline V gene are SGHDT and YYEEEE. CDR3 in amino acids: CASSSRVYGGYTF. Written as DNA, the CDR3 is TGTGCCAGCAGCTCCAGGGTGTACGGTGGCTACACCTTC. The variable domain in full, completed from reference TRBV5-6 and TRBJ1-2, reads DAGVTQSPTHLIKTRGQQVTLRCSPKSGHDTVSWYQQALGQGPQFIFQYYEEEERQRGNFPDRFSGHQFPNYSSELNVNALLLGDSALYLCASSSRVYGGYTFGSGTRLTVV.

V usage is TRBV7-3 and J usage is TRBJ1-5; 9 nucleotides match TRBD1. The germline gives CDR1 SGHTA, CDR2 FQGTGA. The J segment lost 2 bases and the V segment lost 4 bases, leaving 3 bases of the junction unmatched. CDR3 length equals 15 residues. Here the CDR3 DNA reads TGTGCCAGCAGCTCGGGACAGGGTGGCAATCAGCCCCAGCATTTT. This encodes CASSSGQGGNQPQHF.

The rearrangement uses TRBV6-1 and TRBJ2-2; D ambiguous. Trimming took 6 bases from V and 0 from J, leaving 11 bases between them. The CDR3 runs 15 residues. The germline V gene encodes CDR1 MNHNS and CDR2 SASEGT. The CDR3 protein is CASSPRLSNTGELFF. The CDR3 bases are TGTGCCAGCAGCCCGAGGCTCTCGAACACCGGGGAGCTGTTTTTT.

The chain joins TRBV5-5 to TRBJ1-1; TRBD1 matches 11 bases. After removal of 0 bases from V and 1 base from J, the junction contained 8 bases not matched to a gene. CDR1 and CDR2 (germline): SGHKS, YYEKEE (reference sequence). The CDR3 spans 18 residues. The CDR3 sequence: CASSLVVAGTGGNTEAFF. Written as DNA, the CDR3 is TGTGCCAGCAGCTTGGTTGTGGCCGGGACAGGGGGGAACACTGAAGCTTTCTTT.

This chain connects TRBV7-9 to TRBJ2-5; D remains unclear. V was cut by 3 bases and J by 3 bases, with 2 bases left in between. The CDR3 is 11 amino acids. Germline V gene sequence: CDR1 SEHNR, CDR2 FQNEAQ (reference sequence). The CDR3 sequence is CASSFKETQYF. Written as DNA, the CDR3 is TGTGCCAGCAGCTTCAAAGAGACCCAGTACTTC.